The sequence of this T cell receptor beta chain was determined in a study of blood T cell repertoires in COVID-19. The CDR3 runs to 17 residues. Trimming removed 4 bases at V and 0 bases at J, with 16 bases between. The germline V gene encodes CDR1 SGHTA and CDR2 FQGNSA. Recovered status applied to Cohort 3 donors who had two consecutive negative PCRs. It also applied to those with clearance or with symptom resolution. Methods used by the authors: Amplification from reference gene primers served as the basis for estimated nucleated cell counts. The method was immunoSEQ multiplex PCR; TCRdb's version includes in-frame clones alone and lacks a portion of them. V and J calls and clone size are copied from that table; D and trimming were computed from the DNA. The sample includes more than 300,000 clones, roughly four fifths of them seen just once.

This chain connects TRBV7-2 to TRBJ1-3; TRBD1 is a possible D gene (6 bases). The receptor was derived from a woman between 50 and 59 years old who had recovered from COVID-19. Material for sequencing was PBMCs or T cells enriched from blood (not recorded which). The CDR3 nucleotides read TGTGCCAGCAGCTCGATGGGACATCTTCTCTCTGGAAACACCATATATTTT. Translation gives CASSSMGHLLSGNTIYF.